The sequence of this T cell receptor (beta chain) was determined in a study of blood T cell repertoires in COVID-19. This CDR3 spans 16 amino acids. The V gene's germline CDR1 is SGHVS and CDR2 FQNEAQ. The J segment lost 2 bases and the V segment lost 7 bases, leaving 8 bases of the junction unmatched. Data came from immunoSEQ multiplex PCR; TCRdb stores just in-frame clones and leaves some out. This sample has over 50,000 clones, with over 75% found just once. The receptor comes from a man in his fifties or sixties with acute or convalescent COVID-19. The chain couples TRBV7-8 to TRBJ2-3; 11 positions match TRBD2. Material: peripheral blood. CDR3 sequence reads: CASNLLAGGVTDTQYF. CDR3 nucleotide sequence: TGTGCCAGCAACCTCCTAGCGGGGGGCGTCACAGATACGCAGTATTTT.